The sequence of this TCR beta chain was determined in a study of CD4 T cells in relation to SARS-CoV-2 and coronaviruses. Overall study: PBMCs were cultured with antigen for less than twelve days before TCR beta sequencing. Convalescent patients were fewer than 10 males and 4 females; two were Hispanic.

The V end was cut by 3 bases, the J end by 10 bases, with 21 bases between. The CDR3 totals 15 residues. The germline gives CDR1 MNHNY, CDR2 SVGAGI (reference sequence). Remarks on this clone: Its matching antigen is unknown.

Naive and memory CD4+ T cells were cultured with CEF, then survey-sequenced. Sequenced by immunoSEQ multiplex PCR; TCRdb stores in-frame clones only, minus some. The profile shows 35,000 to 50,000 clones, 82% of them singletons. This rearrangement joins TRBV6-6 to TRBJ1-1; D may be TRBD1 (6 bases). This sequence was found in an adult with COVID-19. Sequenced input: naive CD4+ T cells from PBMCs, cultured in vitro. Subset indicated: naive CD4+ T cells isolated by negative enrichment. CDR3 sequence reads: CASSYRDGGQMGAFF. The CDR3 DNA reads as TGTGCCAGCAGTTATAGAGATGGGGGCCAGATGGGAGCTTTCTTT.